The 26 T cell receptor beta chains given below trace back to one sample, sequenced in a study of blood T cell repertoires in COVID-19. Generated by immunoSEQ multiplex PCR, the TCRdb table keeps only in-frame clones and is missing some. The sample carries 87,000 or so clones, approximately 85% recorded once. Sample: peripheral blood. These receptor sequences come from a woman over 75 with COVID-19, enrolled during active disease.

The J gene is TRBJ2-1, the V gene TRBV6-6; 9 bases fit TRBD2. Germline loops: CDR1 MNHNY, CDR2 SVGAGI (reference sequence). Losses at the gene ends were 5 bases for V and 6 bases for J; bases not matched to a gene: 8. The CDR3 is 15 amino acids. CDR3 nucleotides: TGTGCCAGCAGTAGTAGCGGGAGTGTCCGCAATGAGCAGTTCTTC. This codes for CASSSSGSVRNEQFF.

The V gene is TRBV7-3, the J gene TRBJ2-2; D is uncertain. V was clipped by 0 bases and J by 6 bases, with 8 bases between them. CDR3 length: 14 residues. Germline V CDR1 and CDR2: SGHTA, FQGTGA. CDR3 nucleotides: TGTGCCAGCAGCTTAACGAGTGTTGCCGGGGAGCTGTTTTTT. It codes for CASSLTSVAGELFF.

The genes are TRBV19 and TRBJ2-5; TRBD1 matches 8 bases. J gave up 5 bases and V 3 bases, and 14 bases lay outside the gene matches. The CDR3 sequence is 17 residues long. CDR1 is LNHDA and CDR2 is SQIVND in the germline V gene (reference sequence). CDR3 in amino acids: CASSILFVGQGGETQYF. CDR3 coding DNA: TGTGCCAGTAGTATTTTATTTGTAGGACAGGGAGGCGAGACCCAGTACTTC.

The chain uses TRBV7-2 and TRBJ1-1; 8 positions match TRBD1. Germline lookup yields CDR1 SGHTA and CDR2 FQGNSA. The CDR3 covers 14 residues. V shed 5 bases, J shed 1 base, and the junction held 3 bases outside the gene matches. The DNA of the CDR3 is TGTGCCAGCAGCCCACAGGGGGGGAACACTGAAGCTTTCTTT. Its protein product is CASSPQGGNTEAFF.

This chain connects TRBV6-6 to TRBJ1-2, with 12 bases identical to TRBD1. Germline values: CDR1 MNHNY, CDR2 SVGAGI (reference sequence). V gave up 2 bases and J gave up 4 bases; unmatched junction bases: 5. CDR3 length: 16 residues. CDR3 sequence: CASSYRDRGPSYGYTF. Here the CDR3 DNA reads TGTGCCAGCAGTTACCGGGACAGGGGGCCTAGCTATGGCTACACCTTC.

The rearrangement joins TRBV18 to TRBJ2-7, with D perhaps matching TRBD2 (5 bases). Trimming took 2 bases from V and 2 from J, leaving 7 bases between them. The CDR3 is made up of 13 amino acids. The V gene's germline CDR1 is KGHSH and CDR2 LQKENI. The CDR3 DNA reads TGTGCCAGCTCACCAGGGAGTACCTACGAGCAGTACTTC. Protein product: CASSPGSTYEQYF.

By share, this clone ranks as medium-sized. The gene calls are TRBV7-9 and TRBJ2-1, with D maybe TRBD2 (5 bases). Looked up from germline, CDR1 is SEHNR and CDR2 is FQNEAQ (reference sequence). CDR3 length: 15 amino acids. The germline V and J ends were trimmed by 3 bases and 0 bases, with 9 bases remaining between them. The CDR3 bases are TGTGCCAGCAGCTTTCGGGGAAGCTCCTACAATGAGCAGTTCTTC. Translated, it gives CASSFRGSSYNEQFF.

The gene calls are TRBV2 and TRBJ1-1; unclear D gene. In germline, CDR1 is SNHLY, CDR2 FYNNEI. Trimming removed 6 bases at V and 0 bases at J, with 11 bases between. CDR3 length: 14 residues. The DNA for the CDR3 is TGTGCCAGCAGCCTAACGACAATGAACACTGAAGCTTTCTTT. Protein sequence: CASSLTTMNTEAFF.

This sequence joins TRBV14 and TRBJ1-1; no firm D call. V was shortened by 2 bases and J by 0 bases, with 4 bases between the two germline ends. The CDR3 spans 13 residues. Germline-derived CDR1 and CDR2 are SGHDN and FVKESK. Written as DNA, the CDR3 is TGTGCCAGCAGCCAAATCTTGAACACTGAAGCTTTCTTT. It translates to CASSQILNTEAFF.

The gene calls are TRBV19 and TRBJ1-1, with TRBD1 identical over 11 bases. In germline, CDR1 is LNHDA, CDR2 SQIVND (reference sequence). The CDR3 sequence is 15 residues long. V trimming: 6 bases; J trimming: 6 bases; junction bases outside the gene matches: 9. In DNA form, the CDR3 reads TGTGCCAGTAGGAGAAGGACAGGGGGCTTGGCTGAAGCTTTCTTT. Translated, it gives CASRRRTGGLAEAFF.

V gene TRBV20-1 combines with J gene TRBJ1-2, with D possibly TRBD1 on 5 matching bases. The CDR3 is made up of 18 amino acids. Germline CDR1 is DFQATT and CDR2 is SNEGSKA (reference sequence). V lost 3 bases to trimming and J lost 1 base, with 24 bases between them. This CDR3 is CSASMQAAGVDFNYGYTF. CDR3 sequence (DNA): TGCAGTGCTAGTATGCAGGCCGCGGGGGTTGATTTTAACTATGGCTACACCTTC.

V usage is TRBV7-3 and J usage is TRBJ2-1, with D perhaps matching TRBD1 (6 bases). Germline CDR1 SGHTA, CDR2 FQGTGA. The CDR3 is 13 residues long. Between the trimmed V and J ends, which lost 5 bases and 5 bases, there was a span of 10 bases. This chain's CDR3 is CASSQDSHNEQFF. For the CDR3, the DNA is TGTGCCAGCAGCCAGGACAGCCACAATGAGCAGTTCTTC. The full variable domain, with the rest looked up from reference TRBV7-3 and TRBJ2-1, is GAGVSQTPSNKVTEKGKYVELRCDPISGHTALYWYRQSLGQGPEFLIYFQGTGAADDSGLPNDRFFAVRPEGSVSTLKIQRTERGDSAVYLCASSQDSHNEQFFGPGTRLTVL.

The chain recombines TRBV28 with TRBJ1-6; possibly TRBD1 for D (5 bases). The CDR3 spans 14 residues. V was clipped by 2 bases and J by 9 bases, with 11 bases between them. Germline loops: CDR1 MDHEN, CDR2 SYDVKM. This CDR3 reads CASSLRQGSSPLHF. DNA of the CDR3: TGTGCCAGCAGTTTACGGCAGGGAAGTTCACCCCTCCACTTT.

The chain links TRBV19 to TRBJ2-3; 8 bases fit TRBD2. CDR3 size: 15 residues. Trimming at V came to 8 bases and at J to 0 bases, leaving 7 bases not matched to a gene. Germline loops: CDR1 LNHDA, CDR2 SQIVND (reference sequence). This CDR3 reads CASAVAGSSTDTQYF. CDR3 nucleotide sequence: TGTGCCAGTGCGGTAGCGGGATCTAGCACAGATACGCAGTATTTT.

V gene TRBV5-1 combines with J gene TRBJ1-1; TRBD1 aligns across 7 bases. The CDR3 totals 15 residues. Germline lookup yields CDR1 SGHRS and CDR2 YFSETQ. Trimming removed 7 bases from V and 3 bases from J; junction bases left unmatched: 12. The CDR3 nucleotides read TGCGCCAGCGGATCACAGGGGCGCAAAGACACTGAAGCTTTCTTT. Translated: CASGSQGRKDTEAFF.

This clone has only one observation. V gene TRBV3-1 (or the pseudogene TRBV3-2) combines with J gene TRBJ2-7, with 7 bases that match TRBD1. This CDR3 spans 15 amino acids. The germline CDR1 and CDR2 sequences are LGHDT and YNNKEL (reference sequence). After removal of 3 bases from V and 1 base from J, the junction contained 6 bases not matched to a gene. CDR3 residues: CASSQNLRGSYEQYF. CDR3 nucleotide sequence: TGTGCCAGCAGCCAGAACCTCAGGGGGTCCTACGAGCAGTACTTC.

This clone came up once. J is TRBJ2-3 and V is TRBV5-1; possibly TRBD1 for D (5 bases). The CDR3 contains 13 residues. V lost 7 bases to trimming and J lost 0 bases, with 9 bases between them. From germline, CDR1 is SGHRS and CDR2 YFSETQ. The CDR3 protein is CASADTSTDTQYF. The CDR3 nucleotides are TGCGCCAGCGCGGACACTAGCACAGATACGCAGTATTTT.

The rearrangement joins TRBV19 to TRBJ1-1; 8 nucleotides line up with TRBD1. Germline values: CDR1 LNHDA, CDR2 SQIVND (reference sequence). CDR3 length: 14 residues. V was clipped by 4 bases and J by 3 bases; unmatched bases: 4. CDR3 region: CASSRGQAYTEAFF. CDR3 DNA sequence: TGTGCCAGTAGTAGGGGACAGGCGTACACTGAAGCTTTCTTT. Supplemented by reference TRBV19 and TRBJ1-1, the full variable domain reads DGGITQSPKYLFRKEGQNVTLSCEQNLNHDAMYWYRQDPGQGLRLIYYSQIVNDFQKGDIAEGYSVSREKKESFPLTVTSAQKNPTAFYLCASSRGQAYTEAFFGQGTRLTVV.

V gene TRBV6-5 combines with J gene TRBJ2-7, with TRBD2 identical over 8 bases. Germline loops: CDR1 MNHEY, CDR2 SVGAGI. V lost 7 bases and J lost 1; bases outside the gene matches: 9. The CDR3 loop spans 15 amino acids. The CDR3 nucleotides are TGTGCCAGCAATCGACGGGGCGGGAGGTCCTACGAGCAGTACTTC. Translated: CASNRRGGRSYEQYF.

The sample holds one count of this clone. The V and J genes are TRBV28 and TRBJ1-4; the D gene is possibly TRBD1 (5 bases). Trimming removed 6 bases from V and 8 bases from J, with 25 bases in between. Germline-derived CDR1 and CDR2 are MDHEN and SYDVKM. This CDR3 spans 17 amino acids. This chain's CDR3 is CASSPARDSYIKEKLFF. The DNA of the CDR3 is TGTGCCAGCAGCCCAGCCCGGGACTCCTACATTAAGGAAAAACTGTTTTTT.

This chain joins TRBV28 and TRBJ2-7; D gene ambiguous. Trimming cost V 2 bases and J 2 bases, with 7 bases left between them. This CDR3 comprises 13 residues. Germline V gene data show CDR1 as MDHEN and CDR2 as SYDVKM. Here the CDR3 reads CASSLSLPYEQYF. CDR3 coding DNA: TGTGCCAGCAGTTTAAGCCTCCCCTACGAGCAGTACTTC.

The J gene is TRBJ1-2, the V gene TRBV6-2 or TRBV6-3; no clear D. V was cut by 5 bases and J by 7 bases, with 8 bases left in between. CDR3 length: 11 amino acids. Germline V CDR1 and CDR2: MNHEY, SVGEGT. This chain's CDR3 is CASSRLGGYTF. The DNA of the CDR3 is TGTGCCAGCAGTCGACTCGGTGGCTACACCTTC.

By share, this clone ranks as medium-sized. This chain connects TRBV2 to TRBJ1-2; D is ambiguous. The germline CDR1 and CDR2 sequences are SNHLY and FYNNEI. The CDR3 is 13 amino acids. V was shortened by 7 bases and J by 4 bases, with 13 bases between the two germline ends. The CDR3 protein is CASTNTPGYGYTF. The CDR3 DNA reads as TGTGCCAGCACGAATACGCCAGGCTATGGCTACACCTTC.

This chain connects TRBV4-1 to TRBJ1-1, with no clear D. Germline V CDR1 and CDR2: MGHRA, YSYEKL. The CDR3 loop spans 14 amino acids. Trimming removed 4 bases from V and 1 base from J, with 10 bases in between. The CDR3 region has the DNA TGCGCCAGCAGCCCTCGAGGATCGAACACTGAAGCTTTCTTT. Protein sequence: CASSPRGSNTEAFF.

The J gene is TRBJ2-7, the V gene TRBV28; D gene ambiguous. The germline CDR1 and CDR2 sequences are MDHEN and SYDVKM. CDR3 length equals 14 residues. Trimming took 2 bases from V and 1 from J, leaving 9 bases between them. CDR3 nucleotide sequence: TGTGCCAGCAGTTTAGATGCGGTTTCCTACGAGCAGTACTTC. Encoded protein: CASSLDAVSYEQYF.

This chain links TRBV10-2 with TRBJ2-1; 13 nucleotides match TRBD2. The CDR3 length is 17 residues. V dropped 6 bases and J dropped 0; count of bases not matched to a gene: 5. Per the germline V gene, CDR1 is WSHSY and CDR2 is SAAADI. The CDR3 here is CASSGTSGTSSYNEQFF. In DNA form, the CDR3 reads TGCGCCAGCAGCGGGACTAGCGGGACTAGCTCCTACAATGAGCAGTTCTTC.